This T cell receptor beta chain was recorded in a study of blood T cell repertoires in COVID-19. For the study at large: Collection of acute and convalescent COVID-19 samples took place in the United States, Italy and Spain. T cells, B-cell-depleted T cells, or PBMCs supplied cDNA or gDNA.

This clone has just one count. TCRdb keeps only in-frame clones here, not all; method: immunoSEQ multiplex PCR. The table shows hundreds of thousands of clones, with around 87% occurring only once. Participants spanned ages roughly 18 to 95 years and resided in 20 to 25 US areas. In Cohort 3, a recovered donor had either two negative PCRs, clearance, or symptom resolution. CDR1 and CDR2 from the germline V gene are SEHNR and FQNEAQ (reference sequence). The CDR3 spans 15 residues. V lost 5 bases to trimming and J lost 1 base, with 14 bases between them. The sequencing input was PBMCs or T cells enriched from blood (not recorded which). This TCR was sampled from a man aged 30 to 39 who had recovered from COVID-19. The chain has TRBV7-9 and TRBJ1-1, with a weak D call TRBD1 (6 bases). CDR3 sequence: CASSAETGPNTEAFF. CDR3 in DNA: TGTGCCAGCAGCGCCGAGACAGGTCCGAACACTGAAGCTTTCTTT.